This T cell receptor (beta chain) was identified during a study of shared clonotypes between healthy human individuals. Per the authors' pipeline: ImmunoSEQ junction-only sequences lacked quality scores, so their filtering differed. Sequencing used immunoSEQ multiplex PCR; TCRdb keeps in-frame clones, though not all of them. V, J and clone size reflect that table, while D and trimming were determined from the DNA. The sample shows about 600,000 clones, roughly 98% of them seen only once. Germline lookup yields CDR1 SQVTM and CDR2 ANQGSEA. This CDR3 is 16 amino acids long. V lost 1 base to trimming and J lost 5 bases, with 18 bases between them. Overall study results and limits: Non-shared clonotypes showed lower generation probabilities than clonotypes common to all four donors.

As for this clone: Antigen: not known.

Naive CD8 cells lacked CD45RO and underwent positive selection for CCR7, leaving out terminally differentiated effector memory CD45RA+ cells. The sequenced sample was naive CD8+ T cells sorted from blood. This TCR was sampled from a young man in good health. The chain recombines TRBV29-1 with TRBJ2-1; D unresolved. This CDR3 is CSVEAVGTLPNNEQFF. CDR3 bases: TGCAGCGTTGAAGCGGTCGGAACCCTACCGAACAATGAGCAGTTCTTC.